This T cell receptor (beta chain) was sequenced for a study of cytomegalovirus exposure and HLA in healthy donors. V shed 3 bases and J shed 1 base, with 12 bases lying between them. Germline CDR1 SEHNR, CDR2 FQNEAQ (reference sequence). CDR3 length equals 15 residues. Study observations and caveats: The authors assumed roughly uniform sequencing depth across donors for presence/absence analyses. In a later analysis, a genetic analysis reported fewer productive-TCR N-insertions in an Asian-associated ancestry cluster than the cohort average.

Vbeta (60) and Jbeta (13) primers were used in the PCR. Profiled with immunoSEQ multiplex PCR; TCRdb holds only in-frame clones, not every one. There are over 150,000 clones in the sample; about 80% occur only once, and 2.9% lies in the top ten. As to this clone: Its antigen is unknown.

The sequence was obtained from a woman in her thirties in good health and CMV-seronegative. The sequenced sample was PBMCs. V is TRBV7-9 and J is TRBJ1-1; tentative D call: TRBD1 (5 bases). DNA for the CDR3: TGTGCCAGCAGCTTGGTCGGGGGACCGAACACTGAAGCTTTCTTT. Encoded protein: CASSLVGGPNTEAFF. The full variable domain, rest sourced from reference TRBV7-9 and TRBJ1-1, is DTGVSQNPRHKITKRGQNVTFRCDPISEHNRLYWYRQTLGQGPEFLTYFQNEAQLEKSRLLSDRFSAERPKGSFSTLEIQRTEQGDSAMYLCASSLVGGPNTEAFFGQGTRLTVV.